The text below deals with one TCR beta chain. The sample comes from a study of blood T cell repertoires in COVID-19. The V gene's germline CDR1 is SGHAT and CDR2 FQNNGV. CDR3 length: 17 amino acids. Trimming shortened V by 3 bases and J by 0 bases, and 15 bases separated the two germline ends. Method: immunoSEQ multiplex PCR; TCRdb's copy keeps in-frame clones and lacks some. The sample lists approximately 500,000 clones, roughly nine tenths occurring once. Sequencing used peripheral blood. This rearrangement joins TRBV11-2 to TRBJ1-3; D is unresolved. The clonotype was recovered from a man younger than 30 with COVID-19, enrolled during active disease. The CDR3 sequence: CASSLDSALSSGNTIYF. CDR3 DNA: TGTGCCAGCAGCTTGGACTCTGCACTGTCCTCTGGAAACACCATATATTTT.